Presented here are 22 T cell receptor beta chains from one specimen sequenced in a study of CD8 T cells in ankylosing spondylitis. From the 5' RACE reads, TCRdb called clonotypes with MiXCR, one entry per CDR3 protein. The sample holds under 250,000 distinct CDR3 sequences, roughly 10% seen once. Sequencing was done on a sample of blood, either unsorted or a sorted T cell fraction (not recorded which). The receptors were sampled from a male donor with ankylosing spondylitis or in good health (not recorded which).

At least ten counts were recorded for this clonotype. The J gene is TRBJ2-3, the V gene TRBV5-1; perhaps TRBD1 as D (6 bases). This CDR3 has 13 residues. V dropped 3 bases and J dropped 6 bases, with 11 bases sitting between them. The germline gives CDR1 SGHRS, CDR2 YFSETQ. CDR3: CASSYRVADTQYF. The CDR3 DNA sequence: TGCGCCAGCAGCTACAGGGTTGCCGATACGCAGTATTTT.

The chain employs TRBV20-1 and TRBJ2-1, with 8 bases aligning to TRBD2. Germline CDR1 DFQATT, CDR2 SNEGSKA (reference sequence). Trimming removed 5 bases from V and 2 bases from J; junction bases left unmatched: 5. The CDR3 has 14 residues. DNA for the CDR3: TGCAGTGCTCAGACTAGCGCGACCTACAATGAGCAGTTCTTC. This translates into CSAQTSATYNEQFF.

Of note for this clonotype: Since a much larger clone is just one base distant, this may be a read error. The chain carries TRBV4-1 and TRBJ2-5; D may match TRBD1 or TRBD2 (5 bases each). Germline V gives CDR1 MGHRA, CDR2 YSYEKL. The CDR3 has 16 amino acids. For the CDR3, the DNA is TGCACCAGCAGCCAAGGTCCACGGGGCGTAGGAGAGACCCAGTACTTC. As protein: CTSSQGPRGVGETQYF.

The CDR3 nucleotides are TGTGCCAGCAGCCAAGATCTCGGGGGCTCCTACGAGCAGTACTTC. This gives the protein CASSQDLGGSYEQYF. The chain has TRBV4-2 and TRBJ2-7; possibly TRBD2 for D (6 bases). Germline assignment: CDR1 LGHNA and CDR2 YNFKEQ. The CDR3 totals 15 residues. Trimming removed 0 bases at V and 0 bases at J, with 9 bases between.

The rearrangement joins TRBV27 to TRBJ1-2; D may be TRBD1 (5 bases). The CDR3 is 13 amino acids. Germline assignment: CDR1 MNHEY and CDR2 SMNVEV (reference sequence). V lost 3 bases to trimming and J lost 3 bases, with 8 bases between them. This chain's CDR3 is CASSFDSHYGYTF. In DNA form, the CDR3 reads TGTGCCAGCAGTTTCGACAGCCACTATGGCTACACCTTC.

This clonotype was picked up many times. The rearrangement uses TRBV5-1 and TRBJ2-1; D may be TRBD2 (6 bases). The ends were cut back, 4 bases at V and 0 bases at J, with 17 bases in the middle. Looked up from germline, CDR1 is SGHRS and CDR2 is YFSETQ. The CDR3 runs to 17 residues. CDR3 nucleotides: TGCGCCAGCAGCCTGCACTCTAGCGTCTCCTCCTACAATGAGCAGTTCTTC. It is translated as CASSLHSSVSSYNEQFF.

This clonotype has just a few counts. The chain employs TRBV7-6 and TRBJ1-3, with D unclear. Germline lookup yields CDR1 SGHVS and CDR2 FNYEAQ. The CDR3 is 17 amino acids. V dropped 5 bases and J dropped 0 bases, with 17 bases sitting between them. The CDR3 sequence is CASSPSIRTSSGNTIYF. In DNA, the CDR3 is TGTGCCAGCAGCCCCAGTATCAGGACCTCCTCTGGAAACACCATATATTTT.

This clonotype was recorded at least ten times. Here the CDR3 DNA reads TGTGCCAGCAGCTTACTGGGAGGCGGATACTACGAGCAGTACTTC. Its translation: CASSLLGGGYYEQYF. The J gene is TRBJ2-7, the V gene TRBV7-2; D is possibly TRBD2 (6 bases). The CDR3 is 15 residues long. Germline loops: CDR1 SGHTA, CDR2 FQGNSA. Trimming pared 2 bases from V and 3 bases from J, leaving 14 bases between.

The chain recombines TRBV18 with TRBJ1-1; no clear D. V lost 3 bases, J lost 4 bases, and 9 bases lay in between. CDR3 length: 13 residues. CDR1 KGHSH and CDR2 LQKENI come from the germline V gene. DNA of the CDR3: TGTGCCAGCTCACCCGAACTCCGCACTGAAGCTTTCTTT. As protein: CASSPELRTEAFF.

The rearrangement links TRBV6-5 to TRBJ2-7, with D perhaps matching TRBD2 (5 bases). Per the germline V gene, CDR1 is MNHEY and CDR2 is SVGAGI. Trimming took off 0 bases at V and 4 bases at J, with 13 bases between the two ends. The CDR3 is made up of 15 amino acids. CDR3 sequence (DNA): TGTGCCAGCAGTTACTCAGTGGCGGGTGGGTACGAGCAGTACTTC. It codes for CASSYSVAGGYEQYF.

CDR3 in amino acids: CASSDDRFNTGELFF. The CDR3 DNA reads as TGTGCCAGCAGTGACGACAGATTTAACACCGGGGAGCTGTTTTTT. The J gene is TRBJ2-2, the V gene TRBV2; TRBD1 is a possible D gene (5 bases). Trimming cost V 3 bases and J 2 bases, with 10 bases left between them. The CDR3 loop spans 15 amino acids. Germline V CDR1 and CDR2: SNHLY, FYNNEI.

The sample holds a few counts of this clonotype. The rearrangement uses TRBV7-8 and TRBJ2-3; 12 bases line up with TRBD2. V dropped 5 bases and J dropped 1; count of bases not matched to a gene: 4. The germline CDR1 and CDR2 sequences are SGHVS and FQNEAQ. CDR3 length: 16 residues. CDR3 sequence: CASSMRLAGGTDTQYF. CDR3 coding DNA: TGTGCCAGCAGCATGCGACTAGCGGGGGGCACAGATACGCAGTATTTT.

This clonotype was seen repeatedly, ten times or more. The V call is TRBV6-1, the J call TRBJ2-2; 8 bases fit TRBD2. CDR1 is MNHNS, CDR2 SASEGT, per germline. CDR3 length: 17 residues. Unmatched junction bases numbered 8, after V lost 4 bases and J lost 1 base. The CDR3 loop is CASSALAGGWNTGELFF. The CDR3 nucleotides are TGTGCCAGCAGTGCCCTGGCGGGGGGTTGGAACACCGGGGAGCTGTTTTTT.

This rearrangement joins TRBV6-5 to TRBJ1-3; weak D call: TRBD1 (5 bases). The germline gives CDR1 MNHEY, CDR2 SVGAGI. The CDR3 extends over 16 amino acids. V lost 2 bases to trimming and J lost 4 bases, with 15 bases between them. CDR3 in amino acids: CASSYNYGGGGNTIYF. In DNA, the CDR3 is TGTGCCAGCAGTTACAATTACGGGGGAGGAGGAAACACCATATATTTT.

This clonotype was counted many times. The rearrangement joins TRBV5-1 to TRBJ2-1; no clear D gene. Trimming left V 4 bases short and J 1 base short, with 6 bases between. The germline CDR1 and CDR2 sequences are SGHRS and YFSETQ. The CDR3 has 13 residues. CDR3 amino acids: CASSRDSYNEQFF. The CDR3 DNA reads TGCGCCAGCAGCAGGGATTCCTACAATGAGCAGTTCTTC.

This sequence joins TRBV11-1 and TRBJ2-4; D is perhaps TRBD1 or TRBD2 (5 bases each). The CDR3 contains 15 residues. CDR1 is SGHAT, CDR2 FQDESV, per germline (reference sequence). Between the trimmed V and J ends, which lost 5 bases and 6 bases, there was a span of 17 bases. This CDR3 is CASSPSGDGRNIQYF. As DNA, the CDR3 is TGTGCCAGCAGCCCAAGTGGGGACGGTAGAAACATTCAGTACTTC.

This clonotype appeared many times. The chain links TRBV3-1 to TRBJ1-2; maybe TRBD1 (5 bases). The CDR3 is 15 residues long. The germline V gene encodes CDR1 LGHDT and CDR2 YNNKEL (reference sequence). Trimming stripped 1 base from V and 5 bases from J, with 14 bases between. The CDR3 DNA follows: TGTGCCAGCAGCCAAGCATTGGGGCTCGGGTATGGCTACACCTTC. Its protein is CASSQALGLGYGYTF.

This sequence joins TRBV5-1 and TRBJ2-2, with D hard to call. V shed 3 bases and J shed 1 base, with 10 bases lying between them. Germline V gene sequence: CDR1 SGHRS, CDR2 YFSETQ. The CDR3 runs to 15 residues. CDR3 nucleotide sequence: TGCGCCAGCAGCTCCGTCTCCCTGAACACCGGGGAGCTGTTTTTT. Protein product: CASSSVSLNTGELFF.

This clonotype has more than one count but fewer than ten. The chain has TRBV25-1 and TRBJ2-7; TRBD1 aligns across 9 bases. In germline, CDR1 is MGHDK, CDR2 SYGVNS. The ends lost 2 bases at V and 4 bases at J; junction bases unmatched: 12. This CDR3 is built from 17 residues. DNA of the CDR3: TGTGCCAGCAGTGAAAGGGCCGGGACAGGGTCCCATTACGAGCAGTACTTC. Its protein is CASSERAGTGSHYEQYF.

This clonotype was detected only a few times. This sequence joins TRBV11-2 and TRBJ1-4; no reliable D call. CDR1 SGHAT and CDR2 FQNNGV come from the germline V gene. V lost 1 base and J lost 4, with 7 bases in between. The CDR3 consists of 14 residues. The DNA of the CDR3 is TGTGCCAGCAGCTTAGGCAGGAATAATGAAAAACTGTTTTTT. Encoded protein: CASSLGRNNEKLFF.

The rearrangement uses TRBV10-3 and TRBJ2-7; 10 positions agree with TRBD2. The V and J ends lost 5 bases and 1 base, in that order; junction bases with no gene match: 5. This CDR3 has 15 amino acids. CDR1 and CDR2 (germline): ENHRY, SYGVKD. The CDR3 DNA is TGTGCCATCAGTCCGGGACTAGCGAATTCCTACGAGCAGTACTTC. It is translated as CAISPGLANSYEQYF.

This clonotype has only a few counts. V gene TRBV10-1 combines with J gene TRBJ1-5, with D tentatively TRBD1 (6 bases). Germline CDR1 and CDR2: WNHNN and SYGVQD (reference sequence). Between the trimmed V and J ends, which lost 5 bases and 3 bases, there was a span of 11 bases. The CDR3 is made up of 14 amino acids. The CDR3 DNA reads as TGCGCCAGCAGTCAACAGGGAATCAATCAGCCCCAGCATTTT. This translates into CASSQQGINQPQHF.